The 32 T cell receptor beta chains listed next were all sequenced from one sample in a study of blood T cell repertoires in COVID-19. Measured with immunoSEQ multiplex PCR; TCRdb has only the in-frame clones, and not every one. The sample has 15,000 to 20,000 clones; around 81% are singletons. Sequencing used peripheral blood. The receptors here all came from a man aged 40-49 years with active or convalescent COVID-19.

This chain connects TRBV4-1 to TRBJ2-2, with no clear D. The CDR3 has 13 residues. V was clipped by 1 base and J by 8 bases, with 8 bases between them. The germline V gene has CDR1 MGHRA and CDR2 YSYEKL. DNA of the CDR3: TGCGCCAGCAGCCAAGTTATTACTGGGGAGCTGTTTTTT. It translates to CASSQVITGELFF.

This chain joins TRBV2 and TRBJ1-1, with a weak D call TRBD1 (6 bases). Trimming took off 5 bases at V and 4 bases at J, with 17 bases between the two ends. Germline V CDR1 and CDR2: SNHLY, FYNNEI. CDR3 length: 15 residues. The CDR3 is CASSHPGGGGTEAFF. The DNA of the CDR3 is TGTGCCAGCAGTCACCCGGGAGGAGGGGGCACTGAAGCTTTCTTT. Using reference TRBV2 and TRBJ1-1 for the parts outside the CDR3, the full variable domain is EPEVTQTPSHQVTQMGQEVILRCVPISNHLYFYWYRQILGQKVEFLVSFYNNEISEKSEIFDDQFSVERPDGSNFTLKIRSTKLEDSAMYFCASSHPGGGGTEAFFGQGTRLTVV.

The chain recombines TRBV2 with TRBJ1-5; TRBD1 is a possible D gene (5 bases). CDR1 is SNHLY and CDR2 is FYNNEI in the germline V gene. The CDR3 length is 14 residues. Trimming removed 4 bases at V and 2 bases at J, with 9 bases between. This CDR3 reads CASSVGGGNQPQHF. DNA of the CDR3: TGTGCCAGCAGTGTGGGGGGAGGCAATCAGCCCCAGCATTTT.

The V gene is TRBV12-3 or TRBV12-4, the J gene TRBJ2-7, with TRBD1 as a possible D gene (6 bases). The CDR3 consists of 13 residues. The V end was cut by 7 bases, the J end by 2 bases, with 12 bases between. The CDR3 sequence: CASTSEGAYEQYF. The CDR3 DNA reads TGTGCCAGCACCTCTGAGGGGGCCTACGAGCAGTACTTC.

This chain connects TRBV24-1 to TRBJ2-4; 7 positions agree with TRBD1. After removal of 2 bases from V and 13 bases from J, the junction contained 7 bases not matched to a gene. This CDR3 spans 13 amino acids. Germline loops: CDR1 KGHDR, CDR2 SFDVKD. CDR3 region: CATSDYRDSKQYF. The CDR3 bases are TGTGCCACCAGTGATTACCGGGACAGCAAGCAGTACTTC.

This clone was detected only a few times. The chain is built from TRBV5-6 and TRBJ2-4; D not certain. The V end lost 4 bases, the J end lost 6 bases, and 11 bases lay between the germline ends. Germline V gene data show CDR1 as SGHDT and CDR2 as YYEEEE. The CDR3 is 13 amino acids. CDR3 DNA sequence: TGTGCCAGCAGCCCCTCGGTTCTAAACATTCAGTACTTC. Translating gives CASSPSVLNIQYF.

This clone is termed medium-sized (0.01 to 0.1%). This chain links TRBV9 with TRBJ1-6, with D perhaps matching TRBD1 (6 bases). The V and J ends lost 4 bases and 11 bases respectively, with 19 bases between them. CDR1 and CDR2 (germline): SGDLS, YYNGEE. The CDR3 is 15 residues long. The CDR3 reads CASSPGGAPGTPLHF. The CDR3, as DNA: TGTGCCAGCAGCCCTGGGGGGGCTCCGGGGACACCCCTCCACTTT.

This chain uses TRBV7-3 with TRBJ2-3, with 7 bases fitting TRBD2. Germline-derived CDR1 and CDR2 are SGHTA and FQGTGA. With V trimmed by 4 bases and J by 1 base, 5 bases remained unmatched. This CDR3 is built from 15 residues. The CDR3 reads CASSWTSQGTDTQYF. DNA of the CDR3: TGTGCCAGCAGCTGGACTAGTCAGGGCACAGATACGCAGTATTTT. Using reference TRBV7-3 and TRBJ2-3 for the parts outside the CDR3, the full variable domain is GAGVSQTPSNKVTEKGKYVELRCDPISGHTALYWYRQSLGQGPEFLIYFQGTGAADDSGLPNDRFFAVRPEGSVSTLKIQRTERGDSAVYLCASSWTSQGTDTQYFGPGTRLTVL.

V gene TRBV2 combines with J gene TRBJ2-7; weak D call: TRBD2 (5 bases). V was pared by 2 bases and J by 7 bases, with 9 bases between. The CDR3 length is 12 residues. Germline values: CDR1 SNHLY, CDR2 FYNNEI. As DNA, the CDR3 is TGTGCCAGCAGTGAAAGGACTGGGGAGCAGTACTTC. Amino acid sequence: CASSERTGEQYF.

Written as DNA, the CDR3 is TGTGCCAGCAGAGATACACGGGGCGAGCAGTACTTC. Encoded protein: CASRDTRGEQYF. This chain connects TRBV6-5 to TRBJ2-7; D is perhaps TRBD2 (5 bases). V lost 6 bases, J lost 6 bases, and 12 bases lay in between. This CDR3 contains 12 residues. Germline CDR1 is MNHEY and CDR2 is SVGAGI.

J is TRBJ2-3 and V is TRBV11-2, with TRBD2 identical over 7 bases. V was pared by 3 bases and J by 8 bases, with 5 bases of the junction left unmatched. There are 13 residues in the CDR3. Germline V gene lookup returns CDR1 SGHAT and CDR2 FQNNGV. In DNA form, the CDR3 reads TGTGCCAGCAGCTTCCCGGGAGGTCTTACGCAGTATTTT. Amino acid sequence: CASSFPGGLTQYF.

CDR3 DNA sequence: TGTGCCTGGAGCGGGGACACCGCCGGTGGAAACACCATATATTTT. Its protein is CAWSGDTAGGNTIYF. The chain couples TRBV30 to TRBJ1-3, with D perhaps matching TRBD1 (6 bases). CDR1 is GTSNPN and CDR2 is SVGIG in the germline V gene (reference sequence). With 3 bases removed from V and 3 bases from J, the gap between germline ends came to 15 bases. There are 15 residues in the CDR3. Full variable domain (rest looked up from reference TRBV30 and TRBJ1-3): SQTIHQWPATLVQPVGSPLSLECTVEGTSNPNLYWYRQAAGRGLQLLFYSVGIGQISSEVPQNLSASRPQDRQFILSSKKLLLSDSGFYLCAWSGDTAGGNTIYFGEGSWLTVV.

This clone is deemed medium-sized (0.01 to 0.1%). The chain uses TRBV4-1 and TRBJ1-1; TRBD1 might be the D (5 bases). Trimming took 4 bases from V and 6 from J, leaving 12 bases between them. CDR1 and CDR2 (germline): MGHRA, YSYEKL. The CDR3 loop spans 13 amino acids. Here the CDR3 DNA reads TGCGCCAGCAGCCTAAAAGCGGGGGCTGAAGCTTTCTTT. Protein product: CASSLKAGAEAFF.

The gene calls are TRBV5-1 and TRBJ1-4; no firm D call. This CDR3 is built from 16 residues. Trimming pared 1 base from V and 5 bases from J, leaving 15 bases between. Looked up from germline, CDR1 is SGHRS and CDR2 is YFSETQ. The chain's CDR3 is CASSLNPLGINEKLFF. CDR3 nucleotide sequence: TGCGCCAGCAGCTTGAACCCCCTGGGCATAAATGAAAAACTGTTTTTT.

The chain couples TRBV10-1 to TRBJ1-1; possible D gene TRBD1, 6 bases. Trimming pared 8 bases from V and 0 bases from J, leaving 22 bases between. CDR3 length equals 17 residues. Germline V gene lookup returns CDR1 WNHNN and CDR2 SYGVQD (reference sequence). The CDR3 loop reads CASFTGQPRGMNTEAFF. The CDR3 region has the DNA TGCGCCAGCTTCACAGGACAGCCCCGAGGGATGAACACTGAAGCTTTCTTT.

The V and J genes are TRBV6-6 and TRBJ1-6; TRBD1 aligns across 8 bases. V shed 2 bases, J shed 9 bases, and the junction held 6 bases outside the gene matches. The CDR3 is made up of 15 amino acids. From germline, CDR1 is MNHNY and CDR2 SVGAGI (reference sequence). This chain's CDR3 is CASSYAGQGSSPLHF. As DNA, the CDR3 is TGTGCCAGCAGTTACGCCGGACAGGGAAGTTCACCCCTCCACTTT.

This sequence joins TRBV5-6 and TRBJ2-2; 11 nucleotides line up with TRBD1. The germline CDR1 and CDR2 sequences are SGHDT and YYEEEE. This CDR3 contains 15 residues. This chain's CDR3 is CAAARDRGTTGELFF. The DNA of the CDR3 is TGTGCAGCAGCACGGGACAGGGGGACCACCGGGGAGCTGTTTTTT.

The chain links TRBV27 to TRBJ2-7; 7 positions match TRBD1. Germline CDR1 reads MNHEY; CDR2 reads SMNVEV (reference sequence). The CDR3 has 14 residues. V dropped 6 bases and J dropped 3; count of bases not matched to a gene: 8. The CDR3 region is CASRPGQSIYEQYF. The CDR3, as DNA: TGTGCCAGCAGGCCGGGACAGAGTATCTACGAGCAGTACTTC.

V usage is TRBV20-1 and J usage is TRBJ2-7; D unclear. CDR1 DFQATT and CDR2 SNEGSKA come from the germline V gene (reference sequence). The V and J ends lost 3 bases and 8 bases respectively, with 11 bases between them. The CDR3 is made up of 11 amino acids. The CDR3 region has the DNA TGCAGTGCTAGTCTAGACCAAAAGCAGTACTTC. This sequence encodes CSASLDQKQYF.

The V call is TRBV6-5, the J call TRBJ2-2; TRBD1 aligns across 7 bases. The V gene's germline CDR1 is MNHEY and CDR2 SVGAGI. The CDR3 covers 13 residues. V lost 10 bases, J lost 6 bases, and 8 bases stayed unmatched. DNA of the CDR3: TGTGCCACCAGACAGGGTATCGCCGGGGAGCTGTTTTTT. Its translation: CATRQGIAGELFF.

V gene TRBV6-1 combines with J gene TRBJ1-5; perhaps TRBD1 as D (6 bases). The V and J ends lost 6 bases and 7 bases respectively, with 16 bases between them. Germline V gene data show CDR1 as MNHNS and CDR2 as SASEGT. The CDR3 covers 14 residues. The CDR3 sequence: CASSRRQAGQPQHF. DNA for the CDR3: TGTGCCAGCAGCCGAAGACAGGCTGGGCAGCCCCAGCATTTT.

The rearrangement links TRBV27 to TRBJ2-1; D may be TRBD1 (5 bases). V was shortened by 4 bases and J by 5 bases, with 12 bases between the two germline ends. CDR3 length: 14 residues. The germline V gene has CDR1 MNHEY and CDR2 SMNVEV (reference sequence). The DNA of the CDR3 is TGTGCCAGCAGTTGGACACACCCAAACAATGAGCAGTTCTTC. This gives the protein CASSWTHPNNEQFF.

The chain links TRBV18 to TRBJ1-1; the match to TRBD1 covers 9 bases. Trimming cost V 0 bases and J 10 bases; bases outside gene matches: 12. The CDR3 extends over 16 amino acids. Germline loops: CDR1 KGHSH, CDR2 LQKENI. As DNA, the CDR3 is TGTGCCAGCTCACCACCCGGGACAGGGAGCATTTTAGGAGCTTTCTTT. It codes for CASSPPGTGSILGAFF.

The CDR3 DNA reads as TGTGCCAGCAGCCACCCAGGGACAGGGGGATTCTACGAGCAGTACTTC. This encodes CASSHPGTGGFYEQYF. The rearrangement uses TRBV4-2 and TRBJ2-7, with 11 bases identical to TRBD1. Germline-derived CDR1 and CDR2 are LGHNA and YNFKEQ. This CDR3 has 16 residues. V lost 3 bases, J lost 3 bases, and 7 bases stayed unmatched.

The CDR3 loop is CASSQRGQGFGYGYTF. In nucleotides, the CDR3 is TGTGCCAGCAGCCAGAGAGGACAGGGGTTCGGCTATGGCTACACCTTC. The chain carries TRBV3-1 (or the pseudogene TRBV3-2) and TRBJ1-2; 9 nucleotides align to TRBD1. Germline CDR1 LGHDT, CDR2 YNNKEL (reference sequence). This CDR3 contains 16 residues. With 3 bases clipped from V and 4 bases from J, the junction kept 9 bases outside the gene matches.

The genes are TRBV15 and TRBJ2-5, with D perhaps matching TRBD2 (6 bases). V was clipped by 1 base and J by 5 bases, with 20 bases between them. The CDR3 runs 17 residues. Germline CDR1 LNHNV, CDR2 YYDKDF (reference sequence). CDR3 sequence reads: CATSRGGRGPYGETQYF. In DNA form, the CDR3 reads TGTGCCACCAGCAGAGGAGGGCGGGGCCCCTACGGGGAGACCCAGTACTTC. Full variable domain (outside the CDR3, taken from reference TRBV15 and TRBJ2-5): DAMVIQNPRYQVTQFGKPVTLSCSQTLNHNVMYWYQQKSSQAPKLLFHYYDKDFNNEADTPDNFQSRRPNTSFCFLDIRSPGLGDTAMYLCATSRGGRGPYGETQYFGPGTRLLVL.

The chain links TRBV6-6 to TRBJ1-2, with 8 bases fitting TRBD1. CDR3 length: 13 amino acids. V gave up 8 bases and J gave up 7 bases; unmatched junction bases: 9. CDR1 and CDR2 (germline): MNHNY, SVGAGI (reference sequence). CDR3: CASREQGGGGYTF. The CDR3 DNA reads as TGTGCCAGCCGGGAACAGGGGGGAGGTGGCTACACCTTC.

The rearrangement uses TRBV6-5 and TRBJ2-5; 7 nucleotides agree with TRBD2. The ends lost 7 bases at V and 5 bases at J; junction bases unmatched: 7. CDR3 size: 13 residues. Germline CDR1 is MNHEY and CDR2 is SVGAGI. CDR3 DNA: TGTGCCAGCACCCCGGGGCGGGAGGAGACCCAGTACTTC. Translating it yields CASTPGREETQYF.

The chain couples TRBV10-3 to TRBJ2-7; 7 bases fit TRBD2. V shed 5 bases, J shed 0 bases, and the junction held 10 bases outside the gene matches. The germline CDR1 and CDR2 sequences are ENHRY and SYGVKD. The CDR3 has 16 residues. The CDR3 region is CAISIGAGDSSYEQYF. The CDR3 nucleotides read TGTGCCATCAGTATAGGGGCGGGAGATAGCTCCTACGAGCAGTACTTC.

The chain carries TRBV10-2 and TRBJ1-4; 8 bases match TRBD1. After removal of 6 bases from V and 2 bases from J, the junction contained 5 bases not matched to a gene. The germline V gene has CDR1 WSHSY and CDR2 SAAADI. This CDR3 has 15 residues. The CDR3 DNA reads TGCGCCAGCAGAGCCAGGGGGCTCACTAATGAAAAACTGTTTTTT. Protein: CASRARGLTNEKLFF.

This chain uses TRBV9 with TRBJ2-2; 9 nucleotides agree with TRBD2. The ends lost 3 bases at V and 8 bases at J; junction bases unmatched: 8. CDR1 is SGDLS and CDR2 is YYNGEE in the germline V gene. The CDR3 covers 15 residues. The CDR3: CASSARGGALGELFF. The CDR3 coding sequence is TGTGCCAGCAGCGCCCGCGGGGGGGCCCTGGGGGAGCTGTTTTTT.

This rearrangement joins TRBV5-1 to TRBJ1-2; no reliable D call. V was pared by 0 bases and J by 7 bases, with 13 bases between. Germline loops: CDR1 SGHRS, CDR2 YFSETQ. The CDR3 has 14 amino acids. In nucleotides, the CDR3 is TGCGCCAGCAGCTTGGATGCAGTGCTTGGTGGCTACACCTTC. It is translated as CASSLDAVLGGYTF.